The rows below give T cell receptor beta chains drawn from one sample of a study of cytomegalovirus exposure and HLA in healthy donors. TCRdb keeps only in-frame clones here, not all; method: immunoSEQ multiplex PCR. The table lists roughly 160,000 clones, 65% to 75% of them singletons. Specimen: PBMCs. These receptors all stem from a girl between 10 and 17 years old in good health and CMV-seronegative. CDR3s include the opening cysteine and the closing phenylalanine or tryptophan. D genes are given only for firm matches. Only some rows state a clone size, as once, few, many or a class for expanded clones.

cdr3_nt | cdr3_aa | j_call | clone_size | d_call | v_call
TGTGCCAGCAGCCAGGGTACAGGGAGAGTCGAAAAACTGTTTTTT | CASSQGTGRVEKLFF | TRBJ1-4 | . | . | TRBV4-2
TGTGCCACCAGCCCTAGGCGGGACACAGATACGCAGTATTTT | CATSPRRDTDTQYF | TRBJ2-3 | . | . | TRBV15
TGCGCCAGCAGCCAAGGGGCAGGGACCTACGAGCAGTACTTC | CASSQGAGTYEQYF | TRBJ2-7 | . | . | TRBV4-1
TGTGCCTGGAGTGTAAACTGGCAGGGATTTCACTATGGCTACACCTTC | CAWSVNWQGFHYGYTF | TRBJ1-2 | . | . | TRBV30
TGTGCCAGCAGCTTTGGCGGGGGGGCCTATTTGGCTACGCAGTATTTT | CASSFGGGAYLATQYF | TRBJ2-3 | few | TRBD2 | TRBV7-9
TGTGCCAGCAGCGGGGACAGAACGCTGCCCCTCCACTTT | CASSGDRTLPLHF | TRBJ1-6 | . | TRBD1 | TRBV7-9
TGTGCCACCAGCAGAGATTGGACAGCCAGGGATAGCAATCAGCCCCAGCATTTT | CATSRDWTARDSNQPQHF | TRBJ1-5 | . | . | TRBV15
TGTGCCAGCAGCTTATACACAGGGGCATCTAACTATGGCTACACCTTC | CASSLYTGASNYGYTF | TRBJ1-2 | . | TRBD1 | TRBV7-6
TGTGCCAGCAGTAAACTAGCGGGGAGCCAATTTGGGGAGCTGTTTTTT | CASSKLAGSQFGELFF | TRBJ2-2 | . | TRBD2 | TRBV6-6
TGTGCCAGCAGTGAATACAGTGGAGGAGAAAAACTGTTTTTT | CASSEYSGGEKLFF | TRBJ1-4 | . | . | TRBV25-1
TGTGCCAGTAGTATAGCGGACAGCTACGAGCAGTACTTC | CASSIADSYEQYF | TRBJ2-7 | . | . | TRBV19
TGTGCCAGCAGCGCGGACAGGGAGGACACCGGGGAGCTGTTTTTT | CASSADREDTGELFF | TRBJ2-2 | few | TRBD1 | TRBV5-4
TGTGCCAGCACAGCGGGGGGGTACAATGAGCAGTTCTTC | CASTAGGYNEQFF | TRBJ2-1 | . | TRBD2 | TRBV2
TGTGCCAGCAGTTACTCTGGCAGGGGGGTAGAAAAACTGTTTTTT | CASSYSGRGVEKLFF | TRBJ1-4 | . | TRBD1 | TRBV6-6
TGTGCCAGTAGTTCGCTCCCGGGACAGGGGAACACTGAAGCTTTCTTT | CASSSLPGQGNTEAFF | TRBJ1-1 | . | TRBD1 | TRBV19
TGTGCCTGGAAGAAAGGGCCGGTCGGGAACAATCAGCCCCAGCATTTT | CAWKKGPVGNNQPQHF | TRBJ1-5 | . | . | TRBV30
TGTGCCAGCAGCTTAGTAGGGACTAGCGGGTTCTACGAGCAGTACTTC | CASSLVGTSGFYEQYF | TRBJ2-7 | . | TRBD2 | TRBV11-1
TGTGCCAGCAGTCAAGACAGGGTTGAAGCTTTCTTT | CASSQDRVEAFF | TRBJ1-1 | . | TRBD1 | TRBV27